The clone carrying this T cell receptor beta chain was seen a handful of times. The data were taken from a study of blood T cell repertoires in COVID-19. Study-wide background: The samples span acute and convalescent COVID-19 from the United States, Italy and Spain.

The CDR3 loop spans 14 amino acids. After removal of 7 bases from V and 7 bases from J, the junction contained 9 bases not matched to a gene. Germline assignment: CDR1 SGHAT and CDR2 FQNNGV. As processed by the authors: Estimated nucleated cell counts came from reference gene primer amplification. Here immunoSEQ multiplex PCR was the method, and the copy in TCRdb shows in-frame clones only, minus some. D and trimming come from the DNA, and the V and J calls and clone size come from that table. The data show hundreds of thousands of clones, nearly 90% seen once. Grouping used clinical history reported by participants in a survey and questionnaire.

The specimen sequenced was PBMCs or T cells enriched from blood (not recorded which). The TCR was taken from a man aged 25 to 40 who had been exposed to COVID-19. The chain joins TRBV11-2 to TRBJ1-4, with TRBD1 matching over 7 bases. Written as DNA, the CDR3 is TGTGCCAGCACCAAGACAGGGATTTTTGAAAAACTGTTTTTT. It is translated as CASTKTGIFEKLFF.